This T cell receptor beta chain was found in a study of blood T cell repertoires in COVID-19. Study-wide background: Some COVID-19 samples were acute and others convalescent; all came from the United States, Italy and Spain.

V was shortened by 6 bases and J by 3 bases, with 12 bases between the two germline ends. Per the germline V gene, CDR1 is SGHNT and CDR2 is YENEEA. The CDR3 covers 13 residues. Patients at the Seattle site were enrolled during active infection and followed longitudinally. Sequencing used immunoSEQ multiplex PCR; TCRdb keeps in-frame clones, though not all of them. The sample holds about 150,000 clones, 70% to 90% seen once. The genes are TRBV11-3 and TRBJ2-7; D might be TRBD1 (5 bases). The sample consisted of peripheral blood. The TCR sequence derives from an elderly man with COVID-19, enrolled during active disease. CDR3 region: CASRLRGSYEQYF. The CDR3 region has the DNA TGTGCCAGCAGGTTAAGGGGCAGCTACGAGCAGTACTTC.